A selection of T cell receptor beta chains follows, all from one sample in a study of blood T cell repertoires in COVID-19. Sequenced by immunoSEQ multiplex PCR; TCRdb stores in-frame clones only, minus some. Counted here are roughly 200,000 clones, 90% occurring once; the ten biggest clones make up less than 1.5%. Sequencing input: PBMCs or T cells enriched from blood (not recorded which). The receptors were sampled from a man younger than 45 who had recovered from COVID-19. Each CDR3 is given with its conserved first and last residue. D genes are given only for firm matches. Clone size is given for some rows only: seen once, a few or many times, or a class if the clone is expanded.

TRBJ2-7,-,-,TRBV30,CAWRADLRDYEQYF,TGTGCCTGGAGGGCGGACTTGAGGGACTACGAGCAGTACTTC
TRBJ2-1,TRBD1,-,TRBV10-1,CASSKARDRNNEQFF,TGCGCCAGCAGCAAAGCCCGGGACAGAAACAATGAGCAGTTCTTC
TRBJ2-7,TRBD2,-,TRBV11-1,CASSSPSGAGEQYF,TGTGCCAGCAGCTCACCTAGCGGGGCGGGCGAGCAGTACTTC
TRBJ1-2,TRBD1,-,TRBV2,CASRTWDRAFVDYTF,TGTGCCAGCAGGACATGGGACAGGGCCTTCGTCGACTACACCTTC
TRBJ2-3,-,-,TRBV6-5,CASSFRGTDTQYF,TGTGCCAGCAGTTTCCGAGGCACAGATACGCAGTATTTT
TRBJ2-1,TRBD2,-,TRBV6-5,CASSIAGGAYNEQFF,TGTGCCAGCAGCATAGCGGGAGGGGCCTACAATGAGCAGTTCTTC
TRBJ2-7,-,-,TRBV11-2,CASSLAKQAPSYEQYF,TGTGCCAGCAGCTTAGCAAAGCAGGCGCCCTCCTACGAGCAGTACTTC
TRBJ2-1,-,-,TRBV4-2,CASSPAGKPSTIEQFF,TGTGCCAGCAGCCCTGCCGGGAAGCCCTCCACGATCGAGCAGTTCTTC
TRBJ1-2,-,-,TRBV18,CASSPLGEPEVYGYTF,TGTGCCAGCTCACCACTCGGTGAACCCGAGGTATATGGCTACACCTTC
TRBJ1-1,TRBD1,-,TRBV11-3,CASSLGGQGNTEAFF,TGTGCCAGCAGCTTAGGAGGACAGGGTAACACTGAAGCTTTCTTT
TRBJ2-2,-,-,TRBV5-1,CASSLRTTGNGGELFF,TGCGCCAGCAGCTTAAGAACTACAGGCAATGGCGGGGAGCTGTTTTTT
TRBJ2-7,-,-,TRBV24-1,CATDLREYGVWLYEQYF,TGTGCCACCGATTTACGGGAGTATGGAGTATGGCTCTACGAGCAGTACTTC
TRBJ1-3,-,-,TRBV4-3,CASSPQVGNTIYF,TGCGCCAGCAGCCCACAGGTTGGAAACACCATATATTTT
TRBJ1-6,-,-,TRBV11-2,CASSAGQSVTLHF,TGTGCCAGCAGCGCGGGGCAGTCGGTCACCCTCCACTTT
TRBJ2-5,TRBD2,-,TRBV5-1,CASSLEASGWGETQYF,TGCGCCAGCAGCTTGGAAGCTAGCGGGTGGGGGGAGACCCAGTACTTC
TRBJ1-1,TRBD1,-,TRBV2,CAISDRGLDTEAFF,TGTGCCATCTCGGACAGGGGGTTAGACACTGAAGCTTTCTTT
TRBJ1-2,-,-,TRBV5-6,CASSLDLGGYGYTF,TGTGCCAGCAGCTTGGATTTAGGGGGCTATGGCTACACCTTC
TRBJ2-5,-,-,TRBV4-1,CASSRGGGPGETQYF,TGCGCCAGCAGCCGGGGAGGGGGTCCTGGGGAGACCCAGTACTTC
TRBJ1-1,-,few,TRBV24-1,CATSMTANTEAFF,TGTGCCACCAGTATGACAGCGAACACTGAAGCTTTCTTT
TRBJ2-7,-,-,TRBV28,CASSPFFRDSYEQYF,TGTGCCAGCAGTCCCTTCTTCAGGGATTCCTACGAGCAGTACTTC
TRBJ2-7,-,-,TRBV7-2,CASSIMGGGSYEQYF,TGTGCCAGCTCCATTATGGGGGGTGGCTCCTACGAGCAGTACTTC
TRBJ2-5,TRBD1,-,TRBV30,CAWSGQGWETQYF,TGTGCCTGGAGTGGACAGGGGTGGGAGACCCAGTACTTC